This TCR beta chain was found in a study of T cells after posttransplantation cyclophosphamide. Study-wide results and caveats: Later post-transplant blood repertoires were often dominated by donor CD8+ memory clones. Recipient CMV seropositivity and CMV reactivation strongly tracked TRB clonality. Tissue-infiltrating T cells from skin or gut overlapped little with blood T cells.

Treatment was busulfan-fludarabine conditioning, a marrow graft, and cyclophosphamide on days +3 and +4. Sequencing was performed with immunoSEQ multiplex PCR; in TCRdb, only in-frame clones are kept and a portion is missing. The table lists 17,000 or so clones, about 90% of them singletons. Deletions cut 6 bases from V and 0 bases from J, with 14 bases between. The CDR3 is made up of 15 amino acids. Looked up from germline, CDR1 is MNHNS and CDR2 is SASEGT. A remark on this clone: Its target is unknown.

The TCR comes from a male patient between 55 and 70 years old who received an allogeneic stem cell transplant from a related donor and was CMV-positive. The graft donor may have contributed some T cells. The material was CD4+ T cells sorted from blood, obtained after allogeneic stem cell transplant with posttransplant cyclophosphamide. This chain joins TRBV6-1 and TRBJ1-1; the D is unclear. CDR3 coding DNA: TGTGCCAGCAGGGGAGGGCACCTAATGAACACTGAAGCTTTCTTT. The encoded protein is CASRGGHLMNTEAFF.